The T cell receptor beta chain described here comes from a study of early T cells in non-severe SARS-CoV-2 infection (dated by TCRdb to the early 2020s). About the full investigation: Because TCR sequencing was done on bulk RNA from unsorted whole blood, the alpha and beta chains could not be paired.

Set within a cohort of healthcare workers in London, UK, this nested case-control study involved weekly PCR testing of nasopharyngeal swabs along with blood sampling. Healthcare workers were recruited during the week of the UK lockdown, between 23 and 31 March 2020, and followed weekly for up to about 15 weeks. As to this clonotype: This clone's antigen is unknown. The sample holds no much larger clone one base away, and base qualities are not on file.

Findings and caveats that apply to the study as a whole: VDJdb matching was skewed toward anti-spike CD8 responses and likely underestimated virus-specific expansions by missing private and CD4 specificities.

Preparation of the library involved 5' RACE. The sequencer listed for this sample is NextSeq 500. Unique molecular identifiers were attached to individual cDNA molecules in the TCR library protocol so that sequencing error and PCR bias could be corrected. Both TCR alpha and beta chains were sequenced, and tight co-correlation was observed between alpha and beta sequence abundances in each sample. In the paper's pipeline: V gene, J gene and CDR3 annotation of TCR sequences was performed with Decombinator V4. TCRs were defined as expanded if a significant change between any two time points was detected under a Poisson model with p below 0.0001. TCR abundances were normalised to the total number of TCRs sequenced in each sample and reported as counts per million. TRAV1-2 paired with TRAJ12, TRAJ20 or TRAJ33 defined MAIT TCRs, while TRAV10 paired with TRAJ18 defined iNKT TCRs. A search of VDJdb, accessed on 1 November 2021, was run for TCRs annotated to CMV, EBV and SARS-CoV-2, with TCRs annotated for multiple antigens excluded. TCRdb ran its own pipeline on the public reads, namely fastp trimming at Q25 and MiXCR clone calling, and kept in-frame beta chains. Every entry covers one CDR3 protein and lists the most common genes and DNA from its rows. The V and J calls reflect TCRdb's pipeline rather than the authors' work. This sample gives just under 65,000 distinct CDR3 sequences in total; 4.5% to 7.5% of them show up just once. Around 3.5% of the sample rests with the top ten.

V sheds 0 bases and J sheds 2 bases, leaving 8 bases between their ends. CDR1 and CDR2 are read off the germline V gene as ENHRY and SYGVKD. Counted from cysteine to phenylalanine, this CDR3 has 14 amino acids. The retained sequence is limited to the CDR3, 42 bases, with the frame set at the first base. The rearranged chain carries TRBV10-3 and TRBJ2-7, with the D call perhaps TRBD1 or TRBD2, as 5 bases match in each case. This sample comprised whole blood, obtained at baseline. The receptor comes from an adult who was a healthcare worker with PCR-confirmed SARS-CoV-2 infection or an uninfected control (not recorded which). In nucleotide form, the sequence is TGTGCCATCAGTGAGTCGGGGGAGACCTACGAGCAGTACTTC. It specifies CAISESGETYEQYF.